What follows are 29 T cell receptor beta chains derived from one specimen sequenced in a study of human T cells and chemical hapten exposure (dated by TCRdb to the early 2020s). In light of the paper, this sample's time point label describes: pre-sensitization, week 0. The treatment or condition label on this specimen signifies: therapeutic diphenylcyclopropenone sensitization with weekly scalp DPC. The method behind the library was RACE. Instrument on record: NextSeq 500. TCRdb applied fastp at Q25 and MiXCR to the public reads, then kept only in-frame beta chains. Duplicate CDR3 protein sequences are folded into a single record with the most common DNA and genes. This sample comprises about 120,000 distinct CDR3 sequences, about 13% of them detected only once. Around 2.7% of the sample comes from the top ten. Sample: whole blood, taken in connection with sensitization to the hapten diphenylcyclopropenone (DPC). These receptors were collected from a woman aged 18-30 years with alopecia areata. Some clones in this sample may be carry-over from other donors' samples.

This clonotype has ten or more counts. V usage is TRBV29-1 and J usage is TRBJ1-1; D is uncertain. The CDR3 has 12 residues. Germline V gene lookup returns CDR1 SQVTM and CDR2 ANQGSEA. The V end lost 6 bases, the J end lost 6 bases, and 14 bases lay between the germline ends. CDR3 nucleotide sequence: TGCAGCGTCCCATGGGGTAAGGCTGAAGCTTTCTTT. Its translation: CSVPWGKAEAFF.

The genes are TRBV3-1 and TRBJ1-1; D not resolved. Trimming pared 2 bases from V and 6 bases from J, leaving 16 bases between. The CDR3 spans 15 residues. Germline V gives CDR1 LGHDT, CDR2 YNNKEL (reference sequence). CDR3 nucleotides: TGTGCCAGCAGCCAAAAGTTAACGGGTGGCGCTGAAGCTTTCTTT. This sequence encodes CASSQKLTGGAEAFF.

V gene TRBV6-5 combines with J gene TRBJ2-2; TRBD2 matches 13 bases. The germline gives CDR1 MNHEY, CDR2 SVGAGI. This CDR3 spans 17 amino acids. V shed 4 bases and J 0 bases; nucleotides not matched to a gene: 2. The CDR3 loop reads CASSSTSGGTNTGELFF. The CDR3 coding sequence is TGTGCCAGCAGTTCGACTAGCGGGGGGACGAACACCGGGGAGCTGTTTTTT.

V and J are TRBV12-3 or TRBV12-4 and TRBJ2-1, with 8 bases lining up with TRBD1. Trimming at V came to 5 bases and at J to 4 bases, leaving 7 bases not matched to a gene. The CDR3 consists of 15 residues. CDR3 in amino acids: CASSPQGAEYNEQFF. The CDR3 DNA reads TGTGCCAGCAGTCCCCAGGGGGCGGAATACAATGAGCAGTTCTTC.

The chain recombines TRBV6-5 with TRBJ2-1, with D uncertain. This CDR3 is built from 14 residues. Between the trimmed V and J ends, which lost 5 bases and 3 bases, there was a span of 11 bases. CDR1 is MNHEY and CDR2 is SVGAGI in the germline V gene. The CDR3 nucleotides are TGTGCCAGCAGTGAACGACCCAACTACAATGAGCAGTTCTTC. Encoded protein: CASSERPNYNEQFF.

The chain links TRBV13 to TRBJ1-3, with no clear D. This CDR3 region has 15 residues. V gave up 2 bases and J gave up 1 base, with 9 bases separating them. Germline V gene data show CDR1 as PRHDT and CDR2 as FYEKMQ (reference sequence). CDR3 DNA: TGTGCCAGCAGCTTACGAGCGGGATCTGGAAACACCATATATTTT. The encoded protein is CASSLRAGSGNTIYF.

This clonotype was observed at least ten times. This chain links TRBV12-3 or TRBV12-4 with TRBJ2-2; tentatively, D is TRBD1 (7 bases). Trimming cost V 1 base and J 4 bases, with 13 bases left between them. This CDR3 is 16 amino acids long. The CDR3 here is CASSLEEGAPTGELFF. CDR3 in DNA: TGTGCCAGCAGTTTAGAGGAGGGGGCGCCCACCGGGGAGCTGTTTTTT.

This clonotype is a singleton in its sample. J is TRBJ2-4 and V is TRBV3-1; TRBD1 matches at 8 bases. The germline V gene encodes CDR1 LGHDT and CDR2 YNNKEL (reference sequence). Losses at the gene ends were 3 bases for V and 5 bases for J; bases not matched to a gene: 6. This CDR3 region has 15 residues. The CDR3 sequence is CASSHTQGAQNIQYF. The CDR3 DNA follows: TGTGCCAGCAGCCATACTCAGGGGGCCCAAAACATTCAGTACTTC.

The chain recombines TRBV7-9 with TRBJ1-5; D gene uncertain. The V and J ends lost 5 bases and 1 base respectively, with 12 bases between them. CDR3 size: 15 residues. Germline CDR1 is SEHNR and CDR2 is FQNEAQ (reference sequence). CDR3 nucleotide sequence: TGTGCCAGCAGCCGTAGCGGGAGGAGCAATCAGCCCCAGCATTTT. Protein: CASSRSGRSNQPQHF.

The gene calls are TRBV27 and TRBJ1-5, with 7 nucleotides matching TRBD1. CDR3 size: 15 residues. The V segment lost 6 bases and the J segment 2 bases; nucleotides outside the gene matches: 7. Germline V CDR1 and CDR2: MNHEY, SMNVEV (reference sequence). CDR3 region: CASRQGRYGNQPQHF. CDR3 DNA sequence: TGTGCCAGCAGACAGGGGCGGTATGGCAATCAGCCCCAGCATTTT.

The V and J genes are TRBV27 and TRBJ2-3, with 8 bases lining up with TRBD1. CDR3 size: 16 residues. In germline, CDR1 is MNHEY, CDR2 SMNVEV (reference sequence). After removal of 1 base from V and 1 base from J, the junction contained 4 bases not matched to a gene. The CDR3 region is CASSLWQGAGTDTQYF. In DNA form, the CDR3 reads TGTGCCAGCAGTTTATGGCAGGGGGCAGGCACAGATACGCAGTATTTT.

This clonotype was observed a handful of times. The chain couples TRBV29-1 to TRBJ2-5; D might be TRBD1 (5 bases). Trimming removed 7 bases from V and 6 bases from J, with 15 bases in between. The CDR3 contains 12 residues. CDR1 and CDR2 from the germline V gene are SQVTM and ANQGSEA. CDR3 nucleotides: TGCAGCGCCTGGGGAAGGGGAAAGACCCAGTACTTC. Translation gives CSAWGRGKTQYF. The whole variable domain, filled in from reference TRBV29-1 and TRBJ2-5, reads SAVISQKPSRDICQRGTSLTIQCQVDSQVTMMFWYRQQPGQSLTLIATANQGSEATYESGFVIDKFPISRPNLTFSTLTVSNMSPEDSSIYLCSAWGRGKTQYFGPGTRLLVL.

There are a few counts of this clonotype. The DNA for the CDR3 is TGTGCCAGCAGTCCTCCCCGGGCGGGGGGAGGCACTGAAGCTTTCTTT. This encodes CASSPPRAGGGTEAFF. This sequence joins TRBV6-6 and TRBJ1-1; possible D gene TRBD1, 5 bases. V gave up 5 bases and J gave up 4 bases, with 20 bases separating them. The CDR3 consists of 16 residues. The germline gives CDR1 MNHNY, CDR2 SVGAGI (reference sequence).

This chain joins TRBV9 and TRBJ1-6; possibly TRBD1 for D (5 bases). V was clipped by 3 bases and J by 8 bases, with 15 bases between them. Per the germline V gene, CDR1 is SGDLS and CDR2 is YYNGEE. This CDR3 comprises 15 residues. The CDR3 spells CASSAKGRRDSPLHF. The CDR3, as DNA: TGTGCCAGCAGCGCCAAGGGACGCCGAGATTCACCCCTCCACTTT.

A remark on this clonotype: A much larger clonotype is one base distant, so this may be a read error. The genes are TRBV11-2 and TRBJ1-5; possibly TRBD1 for D (6 bases). This CDR3 spans 15 amino acids. The V end was cut by 2 bases, the J end by 2 bases, with 10 bases between. The germline gives CDR1 SGHAT, CDR2 FQNNGV. Here the CDR3 reads CASSLSRTGNQPQHF. The DNA of the CDR3 is TGTGCCAGCAGCTTATCCAGGACAGGCAATCAGCCCCAGCATTTT.

This clonotype was counted ten times or more. This chain uses TRBV25-1 with TRBJ1-2, with 8 bases fitting TRBD1. V shed 3 bases and J 10 bases; nucleotides not matched to a gene: 13. CDR3 length: 15 residues. Looked up from germline, CDR1 is MGHDK and CDR2 is SYGVNS. CDR3 nucleotides: TGTGCCAGCAGTGATCGCCAGGGGGCTAATTCCGTCTACACCTTC. As protein: CASSDRQGANSVYTF.

This clonotype was seen more than once but under ten times. The V gene is TRBV4-3, the J gene TRBJ2-7; 9 bases fit TRBD2. The germline V gene encodes CDR1 LGHNA and CDR2 YSLEER. The trim removed 0 bases at V and 2 bases at J, leaving 5 bases unmatched. The CDR3 spans 16 residues. The CDR3 reads CASSQEVSGGTYEQYF. Here the CDR3 DNA reads TGCGCCAGCAGCCAAGAGGTCAGCGGGGGGACCTACGAGCAGTACTTC.

This clonotype has a count of ten or more. Here the CDR3 reads CASSQDGQGSTDTQYF. The CDR3 DNA follows: TGCGCCAGCAGCCAAGATGGACAGGGAAGTACAGATACGCAGTATTTT. This rearrangement joins TRBV4-3 to TRBJ2-3; 8 bases match TRBD1. The CDR3 runs 16 residues. Germline-derived CDR1 and CDR2 are LGHNA and YSLEER. V gave up 0 bases and J gave up 3 bases; unmatched junction bases: 5.

This clonotype has at least ten counts. The chain uses TRBV6-1 and TRBJ2-7; D is undetermined. Germline CDR1 and CDR2: MNHNS and SASEGT. The V and J ends lost 5 bases and 3 bases respectively, with 14 bases between them. This CDR3 is 14 amino acids long. In DNA form, the CDR3 reads TGTGCCAGCAGTTCCCTTGGTGGGATCTACGAGCAGTACTTC. This gives the protein CASSSLGGIYEQYF.

This clonotype has a handful of counts. The V call is TRBV27, the J call TRBJ1-2; no reliable D call. Trimming shortened V by 4 bases and J by 0 bases, and 6 bases separated the two germline ends. CDR1 is MNHEY, CDR2 SMNVEV, per germline (reference sequence). The CDR3 contains 13 residues. CDR3 nucleotide sequence: TGTGCCAGCAGTTGGGGTTCTAACTATGGCTACACCTTC. Protein: CASSWGSNYGYTF.

The sample holds a few counts of this clonotype. The chain recombines TRBV15 with TRBJ2-7; tentatively, D is TRBD2 (5 bases). The V end was cut by 2 bases, the J end by 1 base, with 18 bases between. Germline CDR1 LNHNV, CDR2 YYDKDF (reference sequence). The CDR3 loop spans 17 amino acids. Here the CDR3 DNA reads TGTGCCACCAGCAGACAAGGCCGGGGAAGGAGATCCTACGAGCAGTACTTC. It is translated as CATSRQGRGRRSYEQYF. Drawing the rest from reference TRBV15 and TRBJ2-7, the complete variable domain is DAMVIQNPRYQVTQFGKPVTLSCSQTLNHNVMYWYQQKSSQAPKLLFHYYDKDFNNEADTPDNFQSRRPNTSFCFLDIRSPGLGDTAMYLCATSRQGRGRRSYEQYFGPGTRLTVT.

This clonotype was seen many times. The chain employs TRBV6-6 and TRBJ2-1; possibly TRBD1 or TRBD2 for D (5 bases each). The CDR3 extends over 14 amino acids. Per the germline V gene, CDR1 is MNHNY and CDR2 is SVGAGI (reference sequence). The ends were cut back, 5 bases at V and 4 bases at J, with 12 bases in the middle. The CDR3 region has the DNA TGTGCCAGCAGTCACCGGGGCGTATACAATGAGCAGTTCTTC. Encoded protein: CASSHRGVYNEQFF.

DNA for the CDR3: TGTGCCAGCAGCGCTGGGGGGACAGGGGATACGCAGTATTTT. It encodes CASSAGGTGDTQYF. The chain combines TRBV9 with TRBJ2-3; 9 bases match TRBD1. The CDR3 totals 14 residues. Looked up from germline, CDR1 is SGDLS and CDR2 is YYNGEE. Trimming at V came to 3 bases and at J to 6 bases, leaving 5 bases not matched to a gene.

This chain links TRBV15 with TRBJ1-1; D is possibly TRBD1 (6 bases). Between the trimmed V and J ends, which lost 3 bases and 1 base, there was a span of 24 bases. CDR3 length: 19 residues. Looked up from germline, CDR1 is LNHNV and CDR2 is YYDKDF (reference sequence). CDR3: CATSSLRRFRTAKNTEAFF. CDR3 sequence (DNA): TGTGCCACCAGCAGTCTACGCAGGTTTCGGACAGCCAAGAACACTGAAGCTTTCTTT.

The chain combines TRBV6-2 or TRBV6-3 with TRBJ1-2; tentatively, D is TRBD1 (6 bases). V lost 6 bases and J lost 5, with 10 bases in between. Germline assignment: CDR1 MNHEY and CDR2 SVGEGT. CDR3 length: 12 amino acids. The CDR3 is CASRPTGYGYTF. CDR3 bases: TGTGCCAGCAGACCCACAGGGTATGGCTACACCTTC.

The table lists this clonotype with a few counts. The rearrangement uses TRBV7-9 and TRBJ2-7; D remains unclear. The ends were cut back, 5 bases at V and 3 bases at J, with 8 bases in the middle. CDR1 is SEHNR, CDR2 FQNEAQ, per germline (reference sequence). The CDR3 totals 12 residues. Here the CDR3 reads CASSPPGYEQYF. CDR3 sequence (DNA): TGTGCCAGCAGCCCGCCCGGCTACGAGCAGTACTTC.

The chain employs TRBV6-5 and TRBJ1-2, with TRBD1 identical over 7 bases. Germline V gene lookup returns CDR1 MNHEY and CDR2 SVGAGI. The CDR3 consists of 17 residues. Unmatched junction bases numbered 12, after V lost 3 bases and J lost 2 bases. In nucleotides, the CDR3 is TGTGCCAGCAGTTATGGGTTGGACAGGAGACTAAACTATGGCTACACCTTC. Amino acid sequence: CASSYGLDRRLNYGYTF.

The gene calls are TRBV7-9 and TRBJ2-1, with D unclear. Germline assignment: CDR1 SEHNR and CDR2 FQNEAQ (reference sequence). CDR3 length: 11 residues. The V end was cut by 3 bases, the J end by 5 bases, with 2 bases between. The CDR3 region is CASSFDNEQFF. The DNA of the CDR3 is TGTGCCAGCAGCTTTGACAATGAGCAGTTCTTC. The full variable domain, in which reference TRBV7-9 and TRBJ2-1 provide the parts outside the CDR3, is DTGVSQNPRHKITKRGQNVTFRCDPISEHNRLYWYRQTLGQGPEFLTYFQNEAQLEKSRLLSDRFSAERPKGSFSTLEIQRTEQGDSAMYLCASSFDNEQFFGPGTRLTVL.

A few counts support this clonotype. The chain joins TRBV7-8 to TRBJ2-7; D unclear. The CDR3 runs to 17 residues. Germline V lookup: CDR1 SGHVS, CDR2 FQNEAQ. V lost 1 base and J lost 6, with 22 bases in between. The CDR3 region is CASSLDTAFRTATEQYF. The CDR3 coding sequence is TGTGCCAGCAGCTTAGACACCGCATTCCGGACCGCAACCGAGCAGTACTTC.